This is a list of T cell receptor beta chains from one sample in a study of shared clonotypes between healthy human individuals. Sequencing used immunoSEQ multiplex PCR; TCRdb keeps in-frame clones, though not all of them. The sample has just over 2,000,000 clones; roughly 94% are singletons. Material: naive CD4+ T cells sorted from blood. These receptors were obtained from a man younger than 35 in good health. CDR3s leave out the opening cysteine and the closing phenylalanine or tryptophan. Clone size is stated in some rows and not others, as once, few, many or a class when expanded.

v_call clone_size cdr3_aa
TRBV5-4 NA ASSLGRREPSSNTEAF
TRBV5-6 NA ASSLRRNMNTEAF
TRBV21-1 NA ASIPPSAVSNYGYT
TRBV11-3 NA ASSLDLTDNEQF
TRBV30 NA AWSLGHDQPQH
TRBV10-3 NA AISEWRVLTSTDTQY
TRBV10-2 NA ASSDGTGGGLELF
TRBV30 NA AWSVGLSGANVLT
TRBV4-3 NA ASSLSGGTSNEQF
TRBV5-4 once ASSLKGTSPLH